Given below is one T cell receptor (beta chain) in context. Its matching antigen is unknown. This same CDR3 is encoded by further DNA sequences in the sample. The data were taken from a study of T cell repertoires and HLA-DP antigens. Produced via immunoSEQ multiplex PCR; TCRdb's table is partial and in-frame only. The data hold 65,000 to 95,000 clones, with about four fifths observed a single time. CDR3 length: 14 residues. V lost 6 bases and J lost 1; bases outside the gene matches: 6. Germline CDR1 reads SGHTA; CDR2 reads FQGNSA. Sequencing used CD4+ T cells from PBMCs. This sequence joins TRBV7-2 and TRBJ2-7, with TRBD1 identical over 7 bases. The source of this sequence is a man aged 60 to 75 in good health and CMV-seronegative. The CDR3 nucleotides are TGTGCCAGCAGTTGGGACAGAGGATCCTACGAGCAGTACGTC. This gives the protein CASSWDRGSYEQYV.